These T cell receptor beta chains were read from a single sample in a study of shared clonotypes between healthy human individuals. Assay used: immunoSEQ multiplex PCR; TCRdb lists only in-frame clones, some missing. This sample yields around 430,000 clones, of which about 76% are seen a single time; under 15% belongs to the top ten. Source material: PBMCs. Every receptor here comes from a middle-aged woman in good health. Some clones in this sample may be carry-over from other donors' samples. CDR3s leave out the opening cysteine and the closing phenylalanine or tryptophan.

J,V,CDR3
TRBJ2-3,TRBV7-9,ASSSRLGGTDTQY
TRBJ2-1,TRBV27,ASNGLDEQF
TRBJ1-5,TRBV9,ASSVEGVVNQPQH
TRBJ2-3,TRBV7-6,ASSLTYSGGRDTQY
TRBJ1-2,TRBV29-1,SVEEQAGYGYT
TRBJ1-2,TRBV2,ASREGQINYGYT
TRBJ1-1,TRBV5-8,ASSFVQQGRLNTEAF
TRBJ1-1,TRBV6-1,ASSTRTGGNTEAF
TRBJ2-3,TRBV7-3,ASSSQGWAGTDTQY
TRBJ2-7,TRBV5-1,ASSVTSSIYEQY
TRBJ1-4,TRBV28,ASSLPPTNEKLF
TRBJ2-1,TRBV15,ATSRQTRGYNEQF
TRBJ2-3,TRBV5-1,ASSLGGSGADTQY
TRBJ2-1,TRBV7-9,AGNLVPEAYNEQF
TRBJ2-1,TRBV7-3,ASSSSGPANEQF
TRBJ2-7,TRBV28,ASSLNAGFYEQY
TRBJ2-7,TRBV4-1,ASSQVPGQGKQY
TRBJ2-7,TRBV6-7,ASSYSKTIRPGDSYEQY
TRBJ2-7,TRBV7-2,ASSFGLGRYEQY
TRBJ2-7,TRBV14,ASSLFGAGRSGEQY
TRBJ2-1,TRBV9,ASSVSEASYNEQF
TRBJ2-7,TRBV30,AWRRTLSYEQY
TRBJ2-7,TRBV6-6,ASRTSGDQFYEQY
TRBJ1-5,TRBV4-2,ASSQVEGGKQPQH
TRBJ2-2,TRBV5-4,ASSLDTGELF
TRBJ1-5,TRBV5-1,ASSLGGQNNQPQH
TRBJ1-1,TRBV6-6,ASRAPGGTEAF
TRBJ2-2,TRBV6-1,ASTPGLLTAGELF
TRBJ2-7,TRBV5-1,ASSIRDRADYEQY
TRBJ2-1,TRBV18,ASSLLGRSSYNEQF
TRBJ2-1,TRBV5-3,ARSRDRGRRNEQF
TRBJ1-2,TRBV10-3,AISESGGADGYT
TRBJ2-6,TRBV9,ASRGRIGRAGANVLT
TRBJ1-1,TRBV9,ASSVDPGPRGTEAF
TRBJ2-7,TRBV18,ASSPNKAEQY
TRBJ2-2,TRBV7-6,ASSLGGVGTGELF
TRBJ2-2,TRBV29-1,SVGGRSNTGELF
TRBJ2-5,TRBV5-6,ASSSRTEIGQETQY
TRBJ1-3,TRBV11-2,ASSTSGSHSGNTIY
TRBJ1-2,TRBV5-4,ASSPLGSPNYGYT
TRBJ2-7,TRBV2,ASKSGKGAYEQY
TRBJ2-1,TRBV25-1,ASRASGRAAEQF
TRBJ2-1,TRBV2,ASSMEQGYNEQF
TRBJ2-7,TRBV2,ASRGGSHPVYEQY
TRBJ2-7,TRBV5-1,ASSLARGSSYEQY
TRBJ2-5,TRBV15,ATSRDLRVQETQY
TRBJ2-5,TRBV7-2,ASSKTSGSGETQY
TRBJ2-1,TRBV7-6,ASSRTAGGGNEQF
TRBJ2-6,TRBV6-1,ATHTSGANVLT
TRBJ1-5,TRBV28,ASRSGQINQPQH
TRBJ1-4,TRBV5-5,ASSFRTGDEKLF
TRBJ1-1,TRBV15,ATSRNMNTEAF
TRBJ2-7,TRBV7-2,ASSLASRDHEQY